The clone carrying this T cell receptor beta chain was found once. The V gene's germline CDR1 is ENHRY and CDR2 SYGVKD. The CDR3 runs 14 residues. V lost 8 bases to trimming and J lost 3 bases; unmatched junction nucleotides: 6. This entry belongs to a study of STAT5B mutations in CD4+ large granular lymphocyte leukemia. TCRdb's copy holds only in-frame clones and misses some; the assay was immunoSEQ multiplex PCR. The data contain under 35,000 clones, roughly four fifths of them seen just once; the ten biggest clones take up approximately 0.29%. The sequence came from a human donor in good health. This chain uses TRBV10-3 with TRBJ2-3; 9 positions agree with TRBD2. Sequenced: CD4+ T cells from blood buffy coats. The CDR3: CAIRLAELTDTQYF. CDR3 DNA sequence: TGTGCCATCCGACTAGCGGAGTTAACAGATACGCAGTATTTT.